These T cell receptor beta chains were read from a single sample in a study of CXCR3-negative and CXCR3-positive naive CD8 T cells. Following a re-call of the 5' RACE reads, TCRdb has one entry per CDR3 protein and lacks DNA. Its table records about 6,700 distinct CDR3 sequences. Sequenced input: naive CXCR3- CD8+ T cells from blood. These receptors all come from a human donor in good health. Some clones in this sample may be carry-over from other donors' samples. Each CDR3 is given with its conserved first and last residue. Not every row has a clone size; where given, it reads once, few, many or a size class.

CDR3aa	v_gene	len	j_gene	abundance
CASSLLGGGPDTGELFF	TRBV12-3/TRBV12-4	17	TRBJ2-2	-
CSVEAGGPVEETQYF	TRBV29-1	15	TRBJ2-5	medium-sized
CASSIGPATYHNEQFF	TRBV19	16	TRBJ2-1	medium-sized
CASDWEPTSGSVNEQFF	TRBV2	17	TRBJ2-1	-
CASSRFQSWGKIHEQYF	TRBV21-1	17	TRBJ2-7	medium-sized
CSVEGGFLSTGELFF	TRBV29-1	15	TRBJ2-2	medium-sized
CASSFGPYNEQFF	TRBV12-3/TRBV12-4	13	TRBJ2-1	medium-sized
CSGLQGAYTEAFF	TRBV29-1	13	TRBJ1-1	medium-sized
CSATLSGTAKNIQYF	TRBV20-1	15	TRBJ2-4	-
CSAKQSNTGELFF	TRBV29-1	13	TRBJ2-2	-
CAGTSRGDEQFF	TRBV5-6	12	TRBJ2-1	-
CASSLALDYEQFF	TRBV5-6	13	TRBJ2-1	-
CSASTGSGELFF	TRBV29-1	12	TRBJ2-2	medium-sized
CASSYSGGYYEQYF	TRBV6-5	14	TRBJ2-7	-
CSVRTGGDRTEAFF	TRBV29-1	14	TRBJ1-1	-
CASSPHRRVSYNEQFF	TRBV9	16	TRBJ2-1	medium-sized
CASSSFSYEQYF	TRBV4-2	12	TRBJ2-7	-
CSVLGLSTEAFF	TRBV29-1	12	TRBJ1-1	medium-sized
CSVEALDSPSYEQYF	TRBV29-1	15	TRBJ2-7	-
CASSLGSPVEQYF	TRBV7-6	13	TRBJ2-7	medium-sized
CASSFFLGQGTNEQYF	TRBV5-1	16	TRBJ2-7	-
CAWAGTDNSPLHF	TRBV30	13	TRBJ1-6	-
CASSQDYALNYGYTF	TRBV3-1	15	TRBJ1-2	-
CASSAGPGTGKYEQYF	TRBV9	16	TRBJ2-7	-
CAISGSGATDTQYF	TRBV10-3	14	TRBJ2-3	medium-sized
CASSHTSSDRGGGYTF	TRBV12-3/TRBV12-4	16	TRBJ1-2	medium-sized
CSVEDRTTNTGELFF	TRBV29-1	15	TRBJ2-2	-
CASRDPVGLEAFF	TRBV5-1	13	TRBJ1-1	medium-sized
CASKGEGLSYNEQFF	TRBV6-1	15	TRBJ2-1	medium-sized
CASSISSGREVADTQYF	TRBV7-3	17	TRBJ2-3	-
CASSLGLASYNEQFF	TRBV27	15	TRBJ2-1	medium-sized
CSVEEQIYNEQFF	TRBV29-1	13	TRBJ2-1	-
CASARQESTDTQYF	TRBV12-5	14	TRBJ2-3	-
CASSADRGSETQYF	TRBV7-7	14	TRBJ2-5	medium-sized
CASSRGAETQYF	TRBV18	12	TRBJ2-5	-
CAISESPGNTEAFF	TRBV10-3	14	TRBJ1-1	medium-sized
CSVSAGQGSGANVLTF	TRBV29-1	16	TRBJ2-6	-
CASSFRSLNTEAFF	TRBV5-1	14	TRBJ1-1	medium-sized
CASSLQGGDQPQHF	TRBV5-1	14	TRBJ1-5	-
CSVEDPRGAETQYF	TRBV29-1	14	TRBJ2-5	-
CSAVSGSYSYEQYF	TRBV29-1	14	TRBJ2-7	-
CSVERVTGELFF	TRBV29-1	12	TRBJ2-2	medium-sized
CASSFVREQFF	TRBV7-2	11	TRBJ2-1	-
CASTGQYQETQYF	TRBV11-2	13	TRBJ2-5	-
CASSVSEETPTGKLFF	TRBV9	16	TRBJ1-4	medium-sized
CASSPSSYEQYF	TRBV19	12	TRBJ2-7	-
CASSMGLAGERDEQFF	TRBV19	16	TRBJ2-1	-
CSVEYAGAGTEAFF	TRBV29-1	14	TRBJ1-1	-
CASSYLAGISSYNEQFF	TRBV6-2/TRBV6-3	17	TRBJ2-1	medium-sized
CSVESYNEQFF	TRBV29-1	11	TRBJ2-1	medium-sized
CASSQVGTSVYNEQFF	TRBV4-3	16	TRBJ2-1	-
CASSAGRDLDEQYF	TRBV5-1	14	TRBJ2-7	-
CSAGVARGAPKNIQYF	TRBV29-1	16	TRBJ2-4	medium-sized
CSARDYRDTDTQYF	TRBV20-1	14	TRBJ2-3	medium-sized